These T cell receptor beta chains were read from a single sample in a study of OX40 agonist ivuxolimab in advanced cancers. The data were produced by immunoSEQ multiplex PCR, yet TCRdb's version contains in-frame clones alone and is incomplete. The table includes 80,000 to 85,000 clones, roughly 86% detected once. This specimen consisted of CD4+ or CD8+ T cells sorted from blood, obtained in a trial of the OX40 agonist ivuxolimab. These receptors originate from an adult with an advanced solid tumor such as melanoma, head and neck, liver or kidney cancer. Both conserved end residues are part of each CDR3. A D gene is named only where the DNA matches it firmly. Some rows have no size entry. The others give once, few or many, or a class for an expanded clone.

V gene	D gene	J gene	clone size	CDR3 length	CDR3 DNA	CDR3 protein
TRBV2	.	TRBJ2-7	.	12	TGTGCCAGCAGTGAAACTCTCTACGAGCGGTACTTC	CASSETLYERYF
TRBV6-5	.	TRBJ2-5	.	14	TGTGCCAGCAGTTACGGGTGGGGGCCCGAGACCCAGTACTTC	CASSYGWGPETQYF
TRBV13	TRBD1	TRBJ2-4	.	19	TGTGCCAGCAGCCTACGGCCTTACGACAGGGGAGTTTTCAAAAACATTCAGTACTTC	CASSLRPYDRGVFKNIQYF
TRBV2	.	TRBJ1-5	.	13	TGTGCCAGCAGTGAAGAGGTTCGGCAGCCCCAGCATTTT	CASSEEVRQPQHF
TRBV4-3	.	TRBJ2-1	once	16	TGCGCCAGCAGCCAAGGGGGGCTAGCCTATTACAATGAGCAGTTCTTC	CASSQGGLAYYNEQFF
TRBV18	.	TRBJ1-4	few	15	TGTGCCAGCTCACCACGCGGGGGTAGCGTTGAAAAACTGTTTTTT	CASSPRGGSVEKLFF
TRBV29-1	.	TRBJ2-7	.	14	TGCAGCGTTGGAGTCCAAGAGGGATCCTACGAGCAGTACTTC	CSVGVQEGSYEQYF
TRBV7-3	.	TRBJ2-7	.	14	TGTGCCAGCAGGTTGGCACCAACCTCCTACGAGCAGTACTTC	CASRLAPTSYEQYF
TRBV6-5	TRBD1	TRBJ1-2	.	15	TGTGCCAGCAGCAACCGGGACAGGGGGCGTTATGGCTACACCTTC	CASSNRDRGRYGYTF
TRBV4-3	.	TRBJ1-5	once	14	TGCGCCAGCAGCCAAGGAAGCGAGAATCAGCCCCAGCATTTT	CASSQGSENQPQHF
TRBV4-1	TRBD2	TRBJ2-1	.	15	TGCGCCAGCAGCCCCTGGGCTAGCGGGAGAGAAGAGCAGTTCTTC	CASSPWASGREEQFF
TRBV11-2	.	TRBJ2-3	.	16	TGTGCCAGCAGCTTAGAAGGAATCCCCCCCCGGCTCGCGCAGTATTTT	CASSLEGIPPRLAQYF
TRBV2	.	TRBJ2-7	.	15	TGTGCCAGCAGTACCCTCGGGAGTGGGCTGTACGAGCAGTACTTC	CASSTLGSGLYEQYF
TRBV14	.	TRBJ2-1	.	15	TGTGCCAGCAGCCGCGATTTCTCCGGGCAGCTGGAGGAGTTCTTC	CASSRDFSGQLEEFF
TRBV4-2	TRBD1	TRBJ1-1	once	16	TGTGCCAGCAGCCAAGGGGGGCCAGGGGGCTTCTCTGAAGCTTTCTTT	CASSQGGPGGFSEAFF
TRBV2	TRBD1	TRBJ2-3	.	15	TGTGCCAGCAGTCCCGGGACAGGGGGCTCAGATACGCAGTATTTT	CASSPGTGGSDTQYF
TRBV29-1	.	TRBJ1-1	.	13	TGCAGCGTTGCGGTAAGCCTGAACACTGAAGCTTTCTTT	CSVAVSLNTEAFF
TRBV6-1	TRBD1	TRBJ2-7	once	15	TGTGCCAGCAGTGAACAGGACAGGGGGCCCTACGAGCAGTACTTC	CASSEQDRGPYEQYF
TRBV5-1	TRBD1	TRBJ2-1	.	17	TGCGCCAGCAGTTCCAATGTCGGGACAGGGGCCCTTTACGAGCAGTTCTTC	CASSSNVGTGALYEQFF
TRBV5-1	.	TRBJ2-3	.	15	TGCGCCAGCAGCGCTGGACGGGCGGTCACAGATACGCAGTATTTT	CASSAGRAVTDTQYF
TRBV7-6	.	TRBJ1-5	.	14	TGTGCCAGCAGCCCCTATGGGGGCAATCAGCCCCAGCATTTT	CASSPYGGNQPQHF
TRBV2	.	TRBJ1-1	.	15	TGTGCCAGCAGTGAATTAGGTGACAGGAACACTGAAGCTTTCTTT	CASSELGDRNTEAFF
TRBV27	.	TRBJ2-1	.	17	TGTGCCAGCAGTTCTTTACAAGGAGATTTCGGGGCAAATGAGCAGTTCTTC	CASSSLQGDFGANEQFF
TRBV9	.	TRBJ2-1	.	14	TGTGCCAGCAGCGTAGCTTACGGTACTGGGGAGCAGTTCTTC	CASSVAYGTGEQFF
TRBV7-8	.	TRBJ1-5	.	13	TGTGCCAGCAGCTCCCCCGGGTTTCAGCCCCAGCATTTT	CASSSPGFQPQHF
TRBV5-1	.	TRBJ1-1	.	16	TGCGCCAGCAGCTTTCAGTCGGGGTTTTCGGCTAGTGAAGCTTTCTTT	CASSFQSGFSASEAFF
TRBV7-8	TRBD1	TRBJ1-6	.	16	TGTGCCAGCAGCTTATCCCGGACAGGGATATATTCACCCCTCCACTTT	CASSLSRTGIYSPLHF
TRBV19	TRBD1	TRBJ1-2	.	17	TGTGCCAGTAGTACCCCGGGACAGTCAACTCCAGGCTATGGCTACACCTTC	CASSTPGQSTPGYGYTF
TRBV4-1	.	TRBJ2-1	.	13	TGCGCCAGCAGCCAAGGATCCAAGGGTGGGCAGTTCTTC	CASSQGSKGGQFF
TRBV9	TRBD1	TRBJ2-7	.	14	TGTGCCAGCAACGACCGGGACAGGGGGCACGAGCAGTACTTC	CASNDRDRGHEQYF
TRBV27	.	TRBJ2-7	.	15	TGTGCCAGCAGCCTAGGGCTAACCGGGGCCTACGAGCAGTACTTC	CASSLGLTGAYEQYF
TRBV29-1	.	TRBJ2-7	.	13	TGCAGCGTTGCACTCGCTAGCCTTGGGGAGCAGTACTTC	CSVALASLGEQYF
TRBV5-5	.	TRBJ1-1	.	12	TGTGCCAGCAGCTTGGCAGCCACTGAAGCTTTCTTT	CASSLAATEAFF
TRBV18	TRBD1	TRBJ1-1	.	15	TGTGCCAGCTCCCCCCCCGGACAGGGCCACACTGAAGCTTTCTTT	CASSPPGQGHTEAFF
TRBV4-2	.	TRBJ2-3	.	17	TGTGCCAGCAGCCAAGAGCGGGCTCTTCTTGGCACAGATACGCAGTATTTT	CASSQERALLGTDTQYF
TRBV19	.	TRBJ1-2	.	13	TGTGCCAGTAGTACGGATCGATTAAGTGGCTACACCTTC	CASSTDRLSGYTF
TRBV23-1	.	TRBJ2-7	.	14	TGCGCCAGCCGCCCATTCCGGAGGTCCTACGAGCAGTACTTC	CASRPFRRSYEQYF
TRBV5-4	TRBD2	TRBJ2-7	.	16	TGTGCCAGCAGCGGAGGACTAGCGGGAGACGCGTACGAGCAGTACTTC	CASSGGLAGDAYEQYF
TRBV6-5	.	TRBJ1-3	.	14	TGTGCCAGCAGAGAAACCAACTCTGGAAACACCATATATTTT	CASRETNSGNTIYF
TRBV7-3	TRBD1	TRBJ2-7	once	15	TGTGCCAGCAGCTCCGGACAGGGGGGTGGCTACGAGCAGTACTTC	CASSSGQGGGYEQYF
TRBV4-2	TRBD1	TRBJ2-5	.	15	TGTGCCAGCAGCCAAGAGCCCAGGGGGCATAAGACCCAGTACTTC	CASSQEPRGHKTQYF
TRBV5-5	.	TRBJ2-7	.	12	TGTGCCAGCAGCTCCGGCTTCTACGAGCAGTACTTC	CASSSGFYEQYF
TRBV9	.	TRBJ2-1	.	16	TGTGCCAGCAGCGGCTACAGGGTAGGGGGTTACAATGAGCAGTTCTTC	CASSGYRVGGYNEQFF
TRBV6-5	TRBD1	TRBJ1-6	medium-sized	16	TGTGCCAGCAGTTCCCCCCAGGGGGCTCTTGGTTCACCCCTCCACTTT	CASSSPQGALGSPLHF
TRBV2	.	TRBJ1-2	.	12	TGTGCCAGCAAACAGGAATACTATGGCTACACCTTC	CASKQEYYGYTF
TRBV7-8	.	TRBJ2-7	once	15	TGTGCCAGCAGCTTTCTTCCCGGGACCTCTTACGAGCAGTACTTC	CASSFLPGTSYEQYF
TRBV30	.	TRBJ1-2	once	15	TGTGCCTGGGGGTCACCGACAGGATCTATGGAGGGCTACACCTTC	CAWGSPTGSMEGYTF
TRBV10-2	TRBD1	TRBJ1-5	.	15	TGCGCCAGCAGTACAGGGGGCGACGGGTATCAGCCCCAGCATTTT	CASSTGGDGYQPQHF
TRBV19	.	TRBJ2-3	.	13	TGTGCCAGTAGTATTGGGTGGGGAGATACGCAGTATTTT	CASSIGWGDTQYF
TRBV25-1	.	TRBJ2-7	.	18	TGTGCCAGCAGTGCTCGGCAGGGAGTAAAGTCCTTCGTCTACGAGCAGTACTTC	CASSARQGVKSFVYEQYF
TRBV7-8	.	TRBJ1-5	.	19	TGTGCCAGCAGCTCATCCGAGGGGACGCGCGGTTATAGCAATCAGCCCCAGCATTTT	CASSSSEGTRGYSNQPQHF
TRBV6-1	.	TRBJ1-1	.	10	TGTGCCAGCAGTGAAGCCCGGGCTTTCTTT	CASSEARAFF
TRBV30	.	TRBJ1-5	.	14	TGTGCCTGGAGTGTACTGGGGGGTACGGGGCCCCAGCATTTT	CAWSVLGGTGPQHF
TRBV5-6	.	TRBJ1-2	once	15	TGTGCCAGCAGCTTGTTGGACAGTTTTAACTATGGCTACACCTTC	CASSLLDSFNYGYTF
TRBV18	TRBD1	TRBJ1-1	.	13	TGTGCCAGCTCACCGGGACAGGGCACTGAAGCTTTCTTT	CASSPGQGTEAFF